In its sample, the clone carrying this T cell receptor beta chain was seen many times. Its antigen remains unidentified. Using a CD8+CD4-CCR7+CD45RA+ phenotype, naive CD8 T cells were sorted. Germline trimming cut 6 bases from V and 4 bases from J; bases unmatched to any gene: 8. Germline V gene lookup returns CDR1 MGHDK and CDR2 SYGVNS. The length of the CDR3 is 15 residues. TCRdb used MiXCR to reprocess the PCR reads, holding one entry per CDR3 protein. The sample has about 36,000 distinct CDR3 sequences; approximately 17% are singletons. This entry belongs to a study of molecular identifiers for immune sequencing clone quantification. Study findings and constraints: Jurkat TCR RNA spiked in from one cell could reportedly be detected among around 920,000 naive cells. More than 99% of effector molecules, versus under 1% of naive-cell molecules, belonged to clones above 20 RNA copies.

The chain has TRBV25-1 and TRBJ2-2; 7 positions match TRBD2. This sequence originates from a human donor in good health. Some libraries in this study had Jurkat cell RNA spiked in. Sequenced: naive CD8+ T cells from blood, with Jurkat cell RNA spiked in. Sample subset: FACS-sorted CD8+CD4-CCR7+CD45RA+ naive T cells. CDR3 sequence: CASSREGWSTGELFF. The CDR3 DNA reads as TGTGCCAGCAGCAGGGAGGGCTGGAGCACCGGGGAGCTGTTTTTT.